This TCR beta chain was identified in a study of T cell responses to AZD1222 COVID-19 vaccine (dated by TCRdb to 2020 to 2023). In terms of the full investigation: AZD1222 recipients with second doses at about 4 weeks or about 12 weeks were pooled, because spike-specific TCR depth and breadth did not differ between schedules. Enrollment into the trials was organized by age into subgroups of 18-55, 56-69 and 70-plus years, and those subgroups contained approximately 160, 26 and 62 TCR-sequenced participants, respectively. TCR sequencing covered approximately 230 trial participants: about 210 given two doses of AZD1222 and 26 given two doses of MenACWY control vaccine.

Details on this clone: Its antigen remains undetermined. Base qualities are missing; no much larger clone stands one base away.

The CDR3 regions of human TCRbeta chains were analyzed by immunosequencing. The published analysis was carried out like this. Repertoire TCRs were matched against a reference library of SARS-CoV-2-specific TCRs generated with the MIRA antigen-specificity platform. Breadth was defined as the fraction of unique TCRs that were SARS-CoV-2-associated. Depth was defined as the fraction of total T cells that were SARS-CoV-2-associated. Using the MIRA data, every spike-specific TCR was mapped to the spike region that the TCR reacted to and assigned to either a CD4 or a CD8 class. Log10-transformed breadth and depth values were compared by one-way ANOVA with Sidak's multiple comparisons tests. Entries here come from immuneACCESS through TCRdb and include only in-frame sequences with V and J called. Some clones fail to appear in such tables; in the studies checked, an unresolved V gene covers under half of the shortfall, and the cause of the remainder is unknown. The DNA was the basis for D and trimming; V, J and clone size are from that table. The table for this sample lists over 120,000 clones; approximately 92% of them were counted only once. The ten biggest clones cover around 1.5% of the sample.

Study-wide conclusions, independent of this receptor: Participants were mostly white British and included more females than males, and it was suggested by the authors that clonal diversity may have been underestimated. In the small 56-69-year group, the increase in depth fell short of significance, most likely because of low power. A significant rise in spike-specific TCR breadth and depth was observed after two AZD1222 doses relative to day 0 and relative to MenACWY recipients. Conclusions about previously exposed vaccinees were limited because only six AZD1222 recipients were SARS-CoV-2 seropositive at baseline. Nearly half of unique spike-specific TCRs reportedly recognized epitopes outside regions mutated in the B.1.351 and B.1.1.7 variants. Because no samples from the day 14 peak response were available, repertoires could be characterized only after the peak T cell response. The vaccine-associated CD4 TCRs covered the entire spike protein, and the dominant responses fell in regions 160-218 and 743-854.

After removal of 0 bases from V and 6 bases from J, the junction retains 13 bases not matched to a gene. CDR1 and CDR2 are drawn from the germline V gene (reference sequence): MNHEY, SMNVEV. Measured from the cysteine to the phenylalanine, the CDR3 is 17 residues long. This entry keeps only the CDR3 DNA: 51 bases, framed from base 1. The time point tag for this specimen amounts to: baseline before first vaccination. Vaccinee samples came from UK trials COV001 and COV002, including a single-blind randomized controlled phase 2/3 trial of AZD1222 (ChAdOx1 nCoV-19) in healthy adults. Trial participant PBMC samples were collected at day 0 and day 28 after the second dose for TCRbeta chain sequencing.

The source of this sequence is an adult in good health. This receptor chain uses TRBV27 and TRBJ1-2; 7 central nucleotides agree with TRBD1. The source was peripheral blood, collected on day 0 of AZD1222 vaccination. The CDR3 protein is CASSLSSRQGSWDGYTF. The DNA sequence is given as TGTGCCAGCAGTTTATCCTCCCGACAGGGCTCTTGGGATGGCTACACCTTC.